One and the same sample provided the 3 T cell receptor beta chains below, sequenced in a study of blood T cell repertoires in COVID-19. Profiling relied on immunoSEQ multiplex PCR, and the TCRdb table lists in-frame clones only, not all of them. The sample shows 250,000 or so clones, 85% to 90% of them seen only once. Sequencing was done on a sample of peripheral blood. All receptors come from a woman aged 60 to 75 with COVID-19, enrolled during active disease.

The genes are TRBV6-2 or TRBV6-3 and TRBJ2-7; tentative D call: TRBD1 (5 bases). Trimming took 6 bases from V and 5 from J, leaving 14 bases between them. The CDR3 extends over 13 amino acids. Germline values: CDR1 MNHEY, CDR2 SVGEGT. Written as DNA, the CDR3 is TGTGCCAGCAGCGAGGTCAGGGTCCACGAGCAGTACTTC. It yields the protein CASSEVRVHEQYF.

V usage is TRBV7-8 and J usage is TRBJ1-2; possible D gene TRBD1, 6 bases. This CDR3 has 14 residues. Germline values: CDR1 SGHVS, CDR2 FQNEAQ. Trimming shortened V by 2 bases and J by 1 base, and 8 bases separated the two germline ends. DNA of the CDR3: TGTGCCAGCAGCTTAAACAGGGTTAACTATGGCTACACCTTC. It is translated as CASSLNRVNYGYTF.

This rearrangement joins TRBV5-1 to TRBJ2-1, with a weak D call TRBD1 (8 bases). Germline V gene sequence: CDR1 SGHRS, CDR2 YFSETQ. The CDR3 has 15 residues. With 4 bases removed from V and 4 bases from J, the gap between germline ends came to 15 bases. The CDR3: CASSTDRGGYNEQFF. In nucleotides, the CDR3 is TGCGCCAGCAGCACCGACAGGGGAGGGTACAATGAGCAGTTCTTC.